This T cell receptor beta chain appears in the sequencing data of a study of shared clonotypes between healthy human individuals. Per the study methods: Owing to the provision of junction-only sequences devoid of quality scores by immunoSEQ, filtering differed. Here immunoSEQ multiplex PCR was the method, and the copy in TCRdb shows in-frame clones only, minus some. V and J calls and clone size follow that table, whereas D and trimming were derived from the DNA. Of approximately 2,000,000 clones listed, 93% were seen once; the top ten hold approximately 1.7%. Positively selected for CCR7, the CD45RO-negative cells used as naive CD8 cells excluded terminally differentiated effector memory CD45RA+ cells. Donors, healthy HIV-negative adults, lacked recent acute infections or vaccinations. This TCR was recovered from a man younger than 30 in good health. Some clones in this sample may be carry-over from other donors' samples. Sequencing used naive CD8+ T cells from PBMCs.

CDR3 DNA: TGTGCCAGCAGCGCGAGAGCGGGAAGCTCCTACAATGAGCAGTTCTTC. Its translation: CASSARAGSSYNEQFF. V usage is TRBV28 and J usage is TRBJ2-1, with 7 bases identical to TRBD2. This CDR3 comprises 16 residues. Germline loops: CDR1 MDHEN, CDR2 SYDVKM. V shed 6 bases, J shed 0 bases, and the junction held 8 bases outside the gene matches.